This TCR beta chain comes out of a study of T cells in Graves' hyperthyroidism and ophthalmopathy. About the study: Upon initial diagnosis and before any treatment, peripheral blood was collected.

The investigators amplified TCR beta CDR3 regions from RNA transcripts. Primed by the HTBI set, a first-round RT-PCR was run on the TCR CDR3. TCRdb redid the calling of the multiplex PCR reads with MiXCR, one entry per CDR3 protein. This repertoire shows hundreds of thousands of distinct CDR3 sequences, about 18% found once; its top ten account for approximately 4%. Germline CDR1 SNHLY, CDR2 FYNNEI. This CDR3 is built from 14 residues. V lost 5 bases and J 3 bases, leaving 13 bases between the germline ends. Graves' hyperthyroidism was deemed stable given no ophthalmopathy progression within 18 months. Many counts were recorded for this clonotype. Its target is not known. Whole-study results and caveats: Blood held most thyroid clonotypes expanded above 0.001 frequency.

The V call is TRBV2, the J call TRBJ1-1; D is uncertain. The specimen sequenced was blood. This TCR came from a woman under 30 with Graves' hyperthyroidism. The CDR3 nucleotides read TGTGCCAGCAGTCTTGTCGCTCAGGACACTGAAGCTTTCTTT. This encodes CASSLVAQDTEAFF.